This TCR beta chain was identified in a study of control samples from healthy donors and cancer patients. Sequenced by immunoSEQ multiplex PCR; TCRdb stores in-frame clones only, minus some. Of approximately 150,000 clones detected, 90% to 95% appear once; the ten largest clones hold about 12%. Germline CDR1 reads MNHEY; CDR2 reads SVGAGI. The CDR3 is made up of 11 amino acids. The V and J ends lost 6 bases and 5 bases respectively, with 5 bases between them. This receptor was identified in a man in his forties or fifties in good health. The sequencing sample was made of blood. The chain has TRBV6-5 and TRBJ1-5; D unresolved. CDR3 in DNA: TGTGCCAGCAGGGGTGATCAGCCCCAGCATTTT. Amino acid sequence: CASRGDQPQHF.